The TCR beta chain described here comes from a study of shared clonotypes between healthy human individuals (TCRdb year 2020). As for the study more broadly: The cohort comprised two women and three men aged 18 to 49 years. For each donor, CD4 naive and CD4 memory were each run on three plates, CD8 naive on two plates, and CD8 memory on one plate. Blood TCR repertoires of roughly five healthy adults were deeply sequenced to estimate repertoire size and the extent of clonotype sharing between individuals. To increase sequencing depth and limit assay-specific biases, TCR repertoire library preparation and sequencing were carried out by different laboratories using diverse techniques. Between about 0.94 and 8.9 billion PBMCs per donor were obtained by leukapheresis. Points the paper makes about the study in general: About 5% of naive CD4, around 3.5% of naive CD8, 2% to 2.5% of memory CD4, and 0.4% of memory CD8 clonotypes were shared across several donors. Sampling was limited to blood, and TCR repertoires in tissue likely differ from TCR repertoires in blood. Clonotypes shared by all four sorted-subset donors showed higher generation probabilities than non-shared clonotypes. Estimated clonotype richness was generally larger for naive than for memory subsets. The genetic and exposure-history diversity represented was limited by the small number of donors. Pairwise subsampling led to the expectation that sequencing depth would affect the degree of clonotype sharing among donors. Incomplete sequencing was indicated by rarefaction of sorted-subset datasets, despite the large sequencing depth.

CD8 naive samples were CD45RO-negative cells positively selected for CCR7, giving a CD45RA+CCR7+ population that excluded TemRA cells. Donors were healthy HIV-negative adults with no recently reported acute infections or vaccinations. Only Caucasian adults living in Nashville, Tennessee, USA were represented among the donors. Blood was collected by leukapheresis, and PBMCs were isolated by Ficoll-Histopaque density gradient centrifugation and then cryopreserved in liquid nitrogen vapor phase. Analytical flow cytometry was used to check the purity and quantity of each magnetically sorted T cell population. Genomic DNA was isolated from every sorted fraction and measured by UV absorbance on a Nanodrop 2000c. Cut back by 0 bases and 7 bases, the V and J ends lie 13 bases apart. Per the germline V gene (reference sequence), SEHNR is the CDR1 and FQNEAQ is the CDR2. The cysteine opens and the phenylalanine closes a CDR3 of 15 amino acids. The retained sequence is limited to the CDR3, 45 bases, with the frame set at the first base.

Worth noting for this clone: Its antigen target is currently unknown. The input lacks base qualities; no much larger clone sits a single base away.

Using the deep immunoSEQ assay, TCR CDR3 regions were amplified from genomic DNA by multiplex PCR. For each cell subset, the extracted genomic DNA was distributed evenly across all wells of several immunoSEQ 96-well plates, and each plate served as one replicate. For sorted subsets, each replicate PCR was loaded with 200 ng genomic DNA, equivalent to about 30,000 T cell genomes. The purified libraries were quantified using a Qubit 3.0 fluorometer, sized with a Bioanalyzer 2100, and then quantified again using the KAPA Library Quantification kit. Every immunoSEQ 96-well plate was sequenced on a separate single-read 150-cycle Illumina NextSeq 550 flow cell. The original methods were these. Because the immunoSEQ output held only junctional sequences and lacked quality scores, the filtering could not match the filtering applied to full-length reads. To assign V/J genes and CDR3, sequences were annotated using PyIR, a Python wrapper for IgBLAST v1.9, with IMGT germline references. Any read was removed if the V/J assignment was weak (E-value above 1e-6), the CDR3 was missing, or the read contained stop codons, out-of-frame junctions, or ambiguous translated residues. V3J clonotypes were defined by identical inferred V gene, J gene, and CDR3 amino acid sequence. Percentage overlap between repertoires was calculated by dividing the number of shared unique clonotypes by the size of the smaller repertoire. Repertoire richness was assessed with RTK rarefaction, the Chao1 estimator, and Recon v2.1 estimates of unobserved clonotypes. Generation probabilities for all TCRbeta clonotypes obtained by the gDNA method from a handful of donors were computed using OLGA. TCRdb provides this immuneACCESS table in a form limited to in-frame rearrangements. Some clones are lacking; in checked studies, under half of them reflect an unresolved V gene, and why the rest are absent is not known. Clone size and the V and J calls come from that table; the DNA yielded D and trimming. This sample comprises about 2.1 million clones, 93% of them detected only once. The leading ten clones occupy around 1.7% of the sample.

Recombination joined TRBV7-9 with TRBJ2-1; no confident D gene assignment can be made. Sequenced material: naive CD8+ T cells from PBMCs. The label giving this sample's cell subset or site can be read as: CD45RA+CCR7+. The origin of this receptor is a man aged 18 to 30 in good health. Some clones in this sample may be carry-over from other donors' samples. The DNA sequence reads TGTGCCAGCAGCTTAGCGTTCACTACGTGGAATGAGCAGTTCTTC. Its protein product is CASSLAFTTWNEQFF.